This T cell receptor (beta chain) was retrieved from a study of cytomegalovirus exposure and HLA in healthy donors. Study conclusions and caveats: More clonal expansion characterized HLA-associated TCR beta chains than equally common others in a later analysis. Presence/absence analyses took donor sequencing depth as roughly uniform. Follow-up analysis later connected one missense variant in DCLRE1C with trimming of TCR beta V- and J-genes.

The sample holds a few counts of this clone. Its antigen is unidentified. The PCR was carried out with 60 Vbeta primers and 13 Jbeta primers. This table comes from immunoSEQ multiplex PCR, and its TCRdb copy is limited to in-frame clones, with some not included. The table lists roughly 100,000 clones, about four fifths of them singletons. This CDR3 has 11 amino acids. Deletions cut 10 bases from V and 6 bases from J, with 9 bases between. Per germline, CDR1 MNHNS and CDR2 SASEGT. What was sequenced was PBMCs. The chain has TRBV6-1 and TRBJ2-2; D remains unclear. The TCR sequence derives from a middle-aged man in good health and CMV-seropositive. The CDR3: CATRGSGELFF. The CDR3 DNA sequence: TGTGCCACGCGAGGTTCCGGGGAGCTGTTTTTT.